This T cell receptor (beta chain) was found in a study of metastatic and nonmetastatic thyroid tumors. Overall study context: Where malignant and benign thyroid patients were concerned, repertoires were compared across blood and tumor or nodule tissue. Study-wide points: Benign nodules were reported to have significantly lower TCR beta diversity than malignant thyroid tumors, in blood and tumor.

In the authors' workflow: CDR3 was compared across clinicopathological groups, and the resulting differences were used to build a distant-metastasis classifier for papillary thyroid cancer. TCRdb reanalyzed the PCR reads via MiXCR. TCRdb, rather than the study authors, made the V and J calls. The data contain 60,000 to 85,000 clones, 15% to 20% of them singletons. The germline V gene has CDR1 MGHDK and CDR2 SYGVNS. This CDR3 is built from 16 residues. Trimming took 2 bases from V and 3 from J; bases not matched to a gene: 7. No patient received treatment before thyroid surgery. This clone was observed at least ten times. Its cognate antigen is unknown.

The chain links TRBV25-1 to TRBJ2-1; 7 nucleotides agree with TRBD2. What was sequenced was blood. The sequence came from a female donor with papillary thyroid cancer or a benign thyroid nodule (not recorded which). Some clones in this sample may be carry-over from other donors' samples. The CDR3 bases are TGTGCCAGCAGTGAACGCGGGAGAGGGTACTACAATGAGCAGTTCTTC. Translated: CASSERGRGYYNEQFF.